This entry concerns a single TCR beta chain. Germline CDR1 is SGHAT and CDR2 is FQNNGV. The V end was cut by 2 bases, the J end by 0 bases, with 7 bases between. The CDR3 contains 14 residues. This sample was taken from a study of blood T cell repertoires in COVID-19. Study as a whole: The United States, Italy and Spain supplied acute and convalescent COVID-19 samples. PBMCs, B-cell-depleted T cells, or T cells provided the cDNA or gDNA that made up the material.

How the authors handled the data: Scientists estimated how many nucleated cells there were by amplifying reference gene primers. The repertoire was sequenced with immunoSEQ multiplex PCR; TCRdb's copy has only in-frame clones and lacks some. V and J calls and clone size are as listed in that table; D and trimming were resolved from the DNA. The table includes about 27,000 clones, roughly 80% detected once. The chain is built from TRBV11-2 and TRBJ1-1, with D perhaps TRBD1 (6 bases). Sample: peripheral blood. This receptor was identified in a woman over 75 with acute or convalescent COVID-19. CDR3 amino acids: CASSLQGMNTEAFF. DNA for the CDR3: TGTGCCAGCAGCTTACAGGGGATGAACACTGAAGCTTTCTTT.